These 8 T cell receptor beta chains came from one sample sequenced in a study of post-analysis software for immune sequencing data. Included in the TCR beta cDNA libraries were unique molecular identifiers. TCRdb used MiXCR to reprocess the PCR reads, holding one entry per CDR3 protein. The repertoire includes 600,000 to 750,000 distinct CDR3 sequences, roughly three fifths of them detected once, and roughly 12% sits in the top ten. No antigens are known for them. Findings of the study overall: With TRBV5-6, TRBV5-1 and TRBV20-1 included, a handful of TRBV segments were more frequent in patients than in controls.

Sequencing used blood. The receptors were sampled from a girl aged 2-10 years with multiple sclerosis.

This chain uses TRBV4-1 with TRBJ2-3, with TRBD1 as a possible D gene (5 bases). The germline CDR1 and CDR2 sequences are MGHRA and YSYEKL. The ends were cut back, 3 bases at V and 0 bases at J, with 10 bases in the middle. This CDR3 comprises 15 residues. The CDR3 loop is CASSQEGVSTDTQYF. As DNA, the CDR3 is TGCGCCAGCAGCCAGGAAGGGGTGAGCACAGATACGCAGTATTTT.

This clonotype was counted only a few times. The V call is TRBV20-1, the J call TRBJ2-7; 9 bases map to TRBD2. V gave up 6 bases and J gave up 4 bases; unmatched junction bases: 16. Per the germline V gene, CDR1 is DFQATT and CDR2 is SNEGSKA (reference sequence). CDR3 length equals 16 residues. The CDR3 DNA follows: TGCAGTGCGGCACATTGGGCGGGAGGGCCAAAGTACGAGCAGTACTTC. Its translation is CSAAHWAGGPKYEQYF.

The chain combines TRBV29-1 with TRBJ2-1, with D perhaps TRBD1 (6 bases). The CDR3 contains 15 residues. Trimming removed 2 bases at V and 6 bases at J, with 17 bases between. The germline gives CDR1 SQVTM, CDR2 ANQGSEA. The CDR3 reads CSVELFTGYRNEQFF. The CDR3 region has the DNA TGCAGCGTTGAACTCTTTACAGGGTATCGCAATGAGCAGTTCTTC.

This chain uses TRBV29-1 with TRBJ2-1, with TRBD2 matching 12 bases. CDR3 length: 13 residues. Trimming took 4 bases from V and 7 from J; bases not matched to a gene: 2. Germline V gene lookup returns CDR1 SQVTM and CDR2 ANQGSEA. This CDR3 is CSVALAGGNEQFF. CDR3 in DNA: TGCAGCGTTGCCCTAGCGGGAGGGAATGAGCAGTTCTTC.

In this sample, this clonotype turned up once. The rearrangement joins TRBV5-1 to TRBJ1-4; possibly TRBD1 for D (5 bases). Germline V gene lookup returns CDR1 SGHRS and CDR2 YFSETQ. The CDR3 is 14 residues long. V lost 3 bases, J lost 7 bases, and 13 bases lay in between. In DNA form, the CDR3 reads TGCGCCAGCAGCTGGGGGGGGGACGGTGAAAAACTGTTTTTT. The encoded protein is CASSWGGDGEKLFF.

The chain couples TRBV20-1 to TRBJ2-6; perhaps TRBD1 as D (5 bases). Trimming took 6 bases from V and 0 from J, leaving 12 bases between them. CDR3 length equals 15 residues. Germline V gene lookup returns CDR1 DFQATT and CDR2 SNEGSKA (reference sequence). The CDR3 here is CSAMTVSSGANVLTF. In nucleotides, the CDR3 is TGCAGTGCCATGACAGTTAGCTCTGGGGCCAACGTCCTGACTTTC.

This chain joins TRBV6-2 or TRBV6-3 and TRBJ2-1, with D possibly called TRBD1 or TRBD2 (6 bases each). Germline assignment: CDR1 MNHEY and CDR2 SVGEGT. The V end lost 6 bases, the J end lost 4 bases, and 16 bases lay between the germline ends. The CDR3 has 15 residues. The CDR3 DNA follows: TGTGCCAGCAGGCCGAGGGGGGTTGAATACAATGAGCAGTTCTTC. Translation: CASRPRGVEYNEQFF.

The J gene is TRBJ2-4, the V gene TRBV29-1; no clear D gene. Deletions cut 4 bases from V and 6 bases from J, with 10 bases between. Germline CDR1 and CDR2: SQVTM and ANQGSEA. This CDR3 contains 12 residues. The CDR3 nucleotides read TGCAGCGTTGTAACAGTGTTAAACATTCAGTACTTC. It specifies CSVVTVLNIQYF.